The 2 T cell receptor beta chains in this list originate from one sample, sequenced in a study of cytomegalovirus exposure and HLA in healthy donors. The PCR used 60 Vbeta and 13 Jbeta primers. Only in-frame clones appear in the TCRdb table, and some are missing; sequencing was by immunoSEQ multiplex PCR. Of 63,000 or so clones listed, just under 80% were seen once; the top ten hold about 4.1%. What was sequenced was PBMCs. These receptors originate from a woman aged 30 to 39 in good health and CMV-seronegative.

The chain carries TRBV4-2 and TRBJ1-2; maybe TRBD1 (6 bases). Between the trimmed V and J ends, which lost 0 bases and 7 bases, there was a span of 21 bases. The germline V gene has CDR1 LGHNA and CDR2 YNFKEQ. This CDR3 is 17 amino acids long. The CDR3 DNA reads TGTGCCAGCAGCCAAGACCCCCGGCAGGGGATTAAGAGTGGCTACACCTTC. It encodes CASSQDPRQGIKSGYTF.

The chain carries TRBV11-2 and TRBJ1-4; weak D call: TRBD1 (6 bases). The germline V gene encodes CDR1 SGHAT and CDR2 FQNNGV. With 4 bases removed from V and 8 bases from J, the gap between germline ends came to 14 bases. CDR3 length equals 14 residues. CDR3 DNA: TGTGCCAGCAGCTCAAACAGGGTAGGGGAAAAACTGTTTTTT. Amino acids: CASSSNRVGEKLFF.